This TCR beta chain is from a study of T-cell memory formation after mild COVID-19 (dated by TCRdb to about 2021). Concerning the study at large: TCR sequence clusters from the two donors were largely donor specific. In a couple of donors, T-cell clones that expanded and contracted after mild COVID-19 were followed by sequencing TCRalpha and TCRbeta repertoires longitudinally. The cohort was made up of two young adult volunteers, one female and one male, who were previously healthy.

Ficoll-Paque density gradient centrifugation was used to isolate PBMCs. This clonotype was seen many times. The antigen this receptor binds is unknown. It has no much larger one-base neighbor in the sample; base qualities were not kept. What the research found in general, with its limitations: Contracting CD4+ clones turned up mainly in the CM and EM memory subsets, whereas EMRA was where CD8+ clones were enriched. From day 15 to 85, contracting clones showed balanced CD4/CD8 phenotypes, whereas a second wave of clones that expanded from day 15 to 37 leaned towards CD4+. The study included only a couple of mild cases, and larger cohorts that include severe cases with pre-infection samples were judged to be necessary. Some responding clones were detected in pre-infection memory, suggesting pre-existing cross-reactive memory T cells joined the SARS-CoV-2 response. Whether the second-wave clones peaking on day 37 were SARS-CoV-2 specific was not confirmed.

TCRdb shows the sequencer as Illumina NovaSeq 6000. Using 5'RACE with constant-segment primers, TCRalpha and TCRbeta cDNA libraries were constructed, with sample barcodes and unique molecular identifiers added in the process. Trizol reagent was used to extract RNA from every sample. Library amplification was performed in two PCR steps, and a second sample barcode and Illumina TruSeq adapters were introduced in the second step. Sequencing of the libraries was done on an Illumina NovaSeq, producing 2 x 150 bp paired-end reads. On the study's bioinformatics: Reads were demultiplexed and collapsed into UMI-guided consensus sequences with migec v1.2.7. Using mixcr v2.1.11, UMI consensuses were aligned to TRA and TRB V and J templates and then assembled into clonotypes. Clonotypes were classified as expanded or contracted when called significant by both edgeR and NoisET, with noise models trained on biological replicates. For edgeR calls, the cutoffs were a false discovery rate-adjusted p below 0.01 and a log2 fold-change threshold of 1. PCA with hierarchical clustering of max-normalized trajectories of the 1000 most abundant clonotypes was used as exploratory dynamics analysis. The CD4 or CD8 phenotype of responding clones was assigned using the separately sequenced CD4+ and CD8+ repertoires. TCRdb handled the public reads itself, with Q25 trimming in fastp and clone calling in MiXCR, and kept productive beta chains. All rows with the same CDR3 protein become a single entry with the most common DNA and genes. These V and J calls originate from TCRdb's pipeline instead of the authors' own analysis. This sample is represented by approximately 100,000 distinct CDR3 sequences; roughly 25% of them were singletons. Under 50% of the sample comes from the top ten.

V lost 5 bases and J lost 7 bases; the stretch between them is 14 bases long. The cysteine opens and the phenylalanine closes a CDR3 of 13 amino acids. Solely the CDR3 DNA is kept, with 39 bases framed from the first base. Taken from the germline V gene, the CDR1 and CDR2 loops are SGHTA and FQGTGA. Sample: PBMCs or a T cell subset sorted from them (not recorded which). The chain was built from TRBV7-3 and TRBJ2-5; the best D guess is TRBD2, with 6 bases matching. This clonotype was obtained from a man aged 18-30 years who had mild COVID-19 (a few samples of this study predate the infection). The sample titles of this study are shuffled in the database, so cell type and time point are left out; the donor was told from shared clones. The DNA sequence is given as TGTGCCAGCAGCGCGGGGACCCAGGGGACCCAGTACTTC. Its amino acids are CASSAGTQGTQYF.